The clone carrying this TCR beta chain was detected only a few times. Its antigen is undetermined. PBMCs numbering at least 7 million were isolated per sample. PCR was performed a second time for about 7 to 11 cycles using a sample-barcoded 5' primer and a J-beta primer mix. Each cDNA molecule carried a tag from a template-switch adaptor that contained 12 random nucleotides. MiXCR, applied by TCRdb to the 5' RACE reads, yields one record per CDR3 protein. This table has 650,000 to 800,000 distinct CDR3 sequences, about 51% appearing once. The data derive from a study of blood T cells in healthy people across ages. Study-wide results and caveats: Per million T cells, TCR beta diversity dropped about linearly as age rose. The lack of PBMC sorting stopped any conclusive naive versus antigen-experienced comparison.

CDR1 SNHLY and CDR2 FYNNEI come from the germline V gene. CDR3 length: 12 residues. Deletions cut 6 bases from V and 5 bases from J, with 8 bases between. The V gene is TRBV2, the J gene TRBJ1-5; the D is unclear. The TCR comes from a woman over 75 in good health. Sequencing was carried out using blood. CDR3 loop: CASRGMDQPQHF. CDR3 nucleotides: TGTGCCAGCAGAGGGATGGATCAGCCCCAGCATTTT.